Presented here are 29 T cell receptor beta chains from one specimen sequenced in a study of graft-versus-host responses after intestinal transplantation. Here immunoSEQ multiplex PCR was the method, and the copy in TCRdb shows in-frame clones only, minus some. The sample consists of over 100,000 clones, approximately 92% of them appearing once. Their recognized antigens are unknown. Sequencing used unstimulated CD4+ T cells sorted from spleen or lymph node cells, obtained before intestinal transplant. These receptors were collected from a human donor who received an intestinal transplant.

This chain uses TRBV28 with TRBJ2-4, with D tentatively TRBD1 (6 bases). V was cut by 4 bases and J by 2 bases, with 18 bases left in between. In germline, CDR1 is MDHEN, CDR2 SYDVKM. The CDR3 extends over 17 amino acids. The CDR3 DNA follows: TGTGCCAGCAGTTGGCACCCCCACAGGGAGACCAAAAACATTCAGTACTTC. It specifies CASSWHPHRETKNIQYF.

This chain connects TRBV2 to TRBJ1-2; possibly TRBD1 for D (6 bases). The germline gives CDR1 SNHLY, CDR2 FYNNEI. Trimming pared 10 bases from V and 8 bases from J, leaving 20 bases between. The CDR3 length is 13 residues. CDR3 in amino acids: CATGVNGGQGYTF. DNA for the CDR3: TGTGCCACCGGAGTTAATGGGGGGCAAGGCTACACCTTC.

This sequence joins TRBV4-2 and TRBJ1-3, with TRBD1 identical over 7 bases. V lost 3 bases, J lost 0 bases, and 8 bases stayed unmatched. The CDR3 sequence is 17 residues long. Per germline, CDR1 LGHNA and CDR2 YNFKEQ. The chain's CDR3 is CASSHVTPGGSGNTIYF. The CDR3 DNA reads TGTGCCAGCAGCCATGTCACCCCAGGGGGCTCTGGAAACACCATATATTTT.

The chain couples TRBV2 to TRBJ1-2; D is perhaps TRBD1 (6 bases). V was cut by 6 bases and J by 4 bases, with 18 bases left in between. Per germline, CDR1 SNHLY and CDR2 FYNNEI. This CDR3 is 15 amino acids long. CDR3 protein: CASSNNPTGRYGYTF. CDR3 bases: TGTGCCAGCAGCAATAACCCGACAGGCCGCTATGGCTACACCTTC.

V usage is TRBV28 and J usage is TRBJ2-1, with a weak D call TRBD1 (6 bases). Germline CDR1 MDHEN, CDR2 SYDVKM. Trimming shortened V by 11 bases and J by 0 bases, and 20 bases separated the two germline ends. The CDR3 sequence is 16 residues long. In nucleotides, the CDR3 is TGTGCCGGGGGCCACAGTGTCTTCAGCTCCTACAATGAGCAGTTCTTC. Translated: CAGGHSVFSSYNEQFF.

This clone was picked up one time. The genes are TRBV19 and TRBJ1-1; TRBD1 matches at 11 bases. CDR1 LNHDA and CDR2 SQIVND come from the germline V gene (reference sequence). V lost 7 bases and J lost 10; bases outside the gene matches: 2. This CDR3 region has 11 residues. DNA of the CDR3: TGTGCCAGTATCGGGACAGGGGGAGCTTTCTTT. Translating gives CASIGTGGAFF.

As to this clone: The junction departs from the called germline gene at one end, perhaps through a read error. Additional DNA sequences in this sample encode the identical CDR3. This chain links TRBV4-1 with TRBJ2-7; 7 nucleotides agree with TRBD2. The V gene's germline CDR1 is MGHRA and CDR2 YSYEKL. This CDR3 is built from 13 residues. The DNA of the CDR3 is TGCGCCAGCAGCCCCCAGCGGGAAACAGAGCAGTACTTT. Translating it yields CASSPQRETEQYF.

The rearrangement joins TRBV10-3 to TRBJ2-7; D gene ambiguous. The CDR3 covers 11 residues. V was clipped by 10 bases and J by 2 bases, with 9 bases between them. The V gene's germline CDR1 is ENHRY and CDR2 SYGVKD. The CDR3 loop reads CATMTTYEQYF. The CDR3, as DNA: TGTGCCACCATGACAACCTACGAGCAGTACTTC.

J is TRBJ2-7 and V is TRBV7-2, with D unclear. The CDR3 length is 13 residues. CDR1 is SGHTA, CDR2 FQGNSA, per germline. Trimming removed 5 bases at V and 2 bases at J, with 10 bases between. CDR3 residues: CASSPDRTYEQYF. CDR3 coding DNA: TGTGCCAGCAGCCCGGATCGAACCTACGAGCAGTACTTC.

The chain joins TRBV7-3 to TRBJ2-2; 9 bases are a match to TRBD2. Trimming at V came to 0 bases and at J to 7 bases, leaving 9 bases not matched to a gene. Germline values: CDR1 SGHTA, CDR2 FQGTGA. The CDR3 sequence is 17 residues long. The CDR3 nucleotides read TGTGCCAGCAGCTTAACTGCTAGCGGGACGACTAGCGGGGAGCTGTTTTTT. This encodes CASSLTASGTTSGELFF.

The rearrangement uses TRBV5-1 and TRBJ1-4; unclear D gene. The CDR3 covers 15 residues. From germline, CDR1 is SGHRS and CDR2 YFSETQ. The ends were cut back, 1 base at V and 5 bases at J, with 12 bases in the middle. CDR3 bases: TGCGCCAGCAGCTTGTCTGTGCCACCCAATGAAAAACTGTTTTTT. Translation: CASSLSVPPNEKLFF.

V usage is TRBV2 and J usage is TRBJ2-3, with D perhaps TRBD2 (6 bases). The V gene lost 4 bases and the J gene lost 0 bases, with 11 bases spanning the gap. The CDR3 extends over 15 amino acids. Germline V gene lookup returns CDR1 SNHLY and CDR2 FYNNEI. The CDR3 protein is CASSGGTGSTDTQYF. The CDR3 DNA reads TGTGCCAGCAGTGGGGGGACTGGTAGCACAGATACGCAGTATTTT.

This clone occurred once. This CDR3 reads CASSLRSRAGTEAFF. The CDR3 nucleotides read TGTGCCAGCAGCTTGCGGTCCAGGGCGGGCACTGAAGCTTTCTTT. The V and J genes are TRBV5-6 and TRBJ1-1; a possible D gene is TRBD1 (5 bases). The germline V gene has CDR1 SGHDT and CDR2 YYEEEE. Trimming took off 1 base at V and 4 bases at J, with 14 bases between the two ends. This CDR3 region has 15 residues.

This clone was counted a few times. This chain connects TRBV27 to TRBJ1-1; no clear D. Trimming shortened V by 6 bases and J by 1 base, and 12 bases separated the two germline ends. This CDR3 is 14 amino acids long. Per germline, CDR1 MNHEY and CDR2 SMNVEV (reference sequence). This chain's CDR3 is CASRPGWGNTEAFF. The CDR3 DNA follows: TGTGCCAGCAGGCCGGGTTGGGGGAACACTGAAGCTTTCTTT.

For the CDR3, the DNA is TGTGCCAGCAGTCCCCCGCCTCGGCCGAGACAGGAGTGGGCTAATGAAAAACTGTTTTTT. Protein product: CASSPPPRPRQEWANEKLFF. The rearrangement uses TRBV2 and TRBJ1-4; TRBD1 is a possible D gene (6 bases). There are 20 residues in the CDR3. V lost 5 bases to trimming and J lost 3 bases, with 28 bases between them. The V gene's germline CDR1 is SNHLY and CDR2 FYNNEI.

V and J are TRBV5-1 and TRBJ2-3; no firm D call. The V end was cut by 1 base, the J end by 3 bases, with 6 bases between. CDR1 and CDR2 (germline): SGHRS, YFSETQ. The CDR3 has 13 residues. The chain's CDR3 is CASSLSFTDTQYF. The CDR3 DNA is TGCGCCAGCAGCTTGAGCTTTACAGATACGCAGTATTTT.

The rearrangement uses TRBV5-1 and TRBJ2-6, with D possibly TRBD2 on 5 matching bases. Trimming stripped 2 bases from V and 0 bases from J, with 6 bases between. The CDR3 loop spans 15 amino acids. CDR1 is SGHRS, CDR2 YFSETQ, per germline. The CDR3 loop is CASSLRGSGANVLTF. DNA of the CDR3: TGCGCCAGCAGCTTACGGGGCTCTGGGGCCAACGTCCTGACTTTC.

This rearrangement joins TRBV6-6 to TRBJ2-7; D gene ambiguous. CDR3 length: 11 amino acids. Germline-derived CDR1 and CDR2 are MNHNY and SVGAGI (reference sequence). V was trimmed by 6 bases and J by 5 bases, leaving 8 bases between them. Here the CDR3 reads CASSPLDEQYF. CDR3 bases: TGTGCCAGCAGCCCTTTGGACGAGCAGTACTTC.

This rearrangement joins TRBV5-6 to TRBJ1-4, with no clear D. Germline-derived CDR1 and CDR2 are SGHDT and YYEEEE. This CDR3 region has 15 residues. The ends were cut back, 4 bases at V and 2 bases at J, with 12 bases in the middle. In DNA form, the CDR3 reads TGTGCCAGCAGCGCAACCGCCGGGACTAATGAAAAACTGTTTTTT. Translation gives CASSATAGTNEKLFF.

This clone was recorded only once. The rearrangement links TRBV5-1 to TRBJ2-7; 10 bases line up with TRBD1. Per germline, CDR1 SGHRS and CDR2 YFSETQ. Trimming at V came to 4 bases and at J to 3 bases, leaving 4 bases not matched to a gene. CDR3 size: 14 residues. As DNA, the CDR3 is TGCGCCAGCAGCCTCCGGGACAGGGGCTACGAGCAGTACTTC. Its protein product is CASSLRDRGYEQYF.

The chain combines TRBV4-1 with TRBJ1-5, with D perhaps matching TRBD1 (5 bases). V was shortened by 0 bases and J by 0 bases, with 12 bases between the two germline ends. CDR1 is MGHRA, CDR2 YSYEKL, per germline. The CDR3 length is 17 residues. The CDR3 sequence is CASSQDFQGYSNQPQHF. The CDR3 DNA is TGCGCCAGCAGCCAAGATTTCCAGGGATATAGCAATCAGCCCCAGCATTTT.

The chain is built from TRBV11-3 and TRBJ2-1, with no clear D. V lost 2 bases and J lost 0, with 8 bases in between. Looked up from germline, CDR1 is SGHNT and CDR2 is YENEEA. CDR3 length: 15 residues. The CDR3, as DNA: TGTGCCAGCAGCTTATCCCGGAGCTCCTACAATGAGCAGTTCTTC. Residues: CASSLSRSSYNEQFF.

This rearrangement joins TRBV7-9 to TRBJ2-1; TRBD2 might be the D (6 bases). The CDR3 spans 17 residues. Deletions cut 1 base from V and 7 bases from J, with 20 bases between. The germline CDR1 and CDR2 sequences are SEHNR and FQNEAQ (reference sequence). The CDR3 DNA reads as TGTGCCAGCAGCTTAGGGGGGTCGGGGGATTACATAAATGAGCAGTTCTTC. Translation gives CASSLGGSGDYINEQFF.

The V and J genes are TRBV2 and TRBJ1-4; D is uncertain. V was pared by 7 bases and J by 4 bases, with 10 bases between. Germline V lookup: CDR1 SNHLY, CDR2 FYNNEI. This CDR3 contains 13 residues. CDR3: CASISAYNEKLFF. The CDR3 bases are TGTGCCAGCATTTCAGCGTATAATGAAAAACTGTTTTTT.

The chain links TRBV6-6 to TRBJ2-3, with 8 bases matching TRBD1. CDR3 length: 16 residues. V lost 2 bases to trimming and J lost 0 bases; unmatched junction nucleotides: 4. The germline CDR1 and CDR2 sequences are MNHNY and SVGAGI (reference sequence). CDR3 sequence reads: CASSYGTGQSTDTQYF. CDR3 in DNA: TGTGCCAGCAGTTACGGGACAGGTCAAAGCACAGATACGCAGTATTTT.

J is TRBJ1-2 and V is TRBV12-1. TRBV12-1 is marked as a pseudogene. The CDR3 spans 12 residues. The CDR3 spells CAAPRGSPGYTF. CDR3 sequence (DNA): TGTGCCGCCCCAAGAGGCAGCCCGGGCTACACCTTC.

V and J are TRBV27 and TRBJ2-7, with 8 bases aligning to TRBD2. Germline lookup yields CDR1 MNHEY and CDR2 SMNVEV (reference sequence). J lost 4 bases, V lost 6 bases, and 14 bases had no gene match. This CDR3 region has 16 residues. In nucleotides, the CDR3 is TGTGCCAGCAGAATGAAAGAGCGGGAGAATAAGTACGAGCAGTACTTC. Amino acids: CASRMKERENKYEQYF.

J is TRBJ2-5 and V is TRBV6-5, with TRBD1 as a possible D gene (5 bases). The end of the DNA aligns better with TRBJ2-7, so the J call may be wrong. The CDR3 contains 16 residues. Germline values: CDR1 MNHEY, CDR2 SVGAGI. The CDR3 reads CASSYIPRPTGNEQYF. In DNA, the CDR3 is TGTGCCAGCAGTTACATCCCCCGGCCAACAGGCAACGAGCAGTACTTC.

The CDR3 loop reads CASKVGKAGETQYF. In DNA, the CDR3 is TGCGCCAGCAAGGTGGGCAAGGCAGGGGAGACCCAGTACTTC. The chain combines TRBV5-1 with TRBJ2-5; perhaps TRBD1 as D (5 bases). This CDR3 is 14 amino acids long. Trimming left V 6 bases short and J 5 bases short, with 17 bases between. Germline CDR1 and CDR2: SGHRS and YFSETQ.